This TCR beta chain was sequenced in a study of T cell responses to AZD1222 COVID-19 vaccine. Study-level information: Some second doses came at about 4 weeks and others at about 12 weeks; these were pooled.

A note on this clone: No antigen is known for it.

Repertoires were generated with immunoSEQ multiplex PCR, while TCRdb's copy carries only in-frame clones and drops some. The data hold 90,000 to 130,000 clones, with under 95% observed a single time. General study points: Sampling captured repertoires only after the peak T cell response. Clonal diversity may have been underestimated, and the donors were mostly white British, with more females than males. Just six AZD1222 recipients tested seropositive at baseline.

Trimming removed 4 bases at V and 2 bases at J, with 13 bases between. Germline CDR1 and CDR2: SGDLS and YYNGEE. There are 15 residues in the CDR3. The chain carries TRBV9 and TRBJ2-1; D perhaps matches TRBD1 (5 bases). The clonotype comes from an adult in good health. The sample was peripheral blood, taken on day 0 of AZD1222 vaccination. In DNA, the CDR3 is TGTGCCAGCAGCCCCTGGGGCCAAACCTACAATGAGCAGTTCTTC. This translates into CASSPWGQTYNEQFF.